These 7 T cell receptor beta chains originate from one sample sequenced in a study of breast tumors, draining lymph nodes, adjacent tissues. Samples came from axillary lymph nodes draining the breast cancer. From the multiplex PCR reads, TCRdb called clonotypes with MiXCR, one entry per CDR3 protein. The data show 140,000 or so distinct CDR3 sequences, 32% seen once. The sample taken for sequencing was axillary lymph node tissue. Source of these receptors: a female donor with breast cancer. Some clones in this sample may be carry-over from other donors' samples.

V and J are TRBV5-1 and TRBJ1-1; D uncertain. Germline CDR1 reads SGHRS; CDR2 reads YFSETQ. This CDR3 spans 13 amino acids. V lost 4 bases to trimming and J lost 1 base, with 8 bases between them. CDR3 nucleotides: TGCGCCAGCAGCCCCTTGGGGAACACTGAAGCTTTCTTT. This encodes CASSPLGNTEAFF.

This clonotype was found many times. In DNA form, the CDR3 reads TGTGCCAGCAGGCGACAGGAGAAGTTCTATGGCTACACCTTC. Protein product: CASRRQEKFYGYTF. The V gene is TRBV9, the J gene TRBJ1-2, with TRBD1 as a possible D gene (6 bases). The CDR3 is 14 residues long. V lost 5 bases and J 4 bases, leaving 15 bases between the germline ends. CDR1 is SGDLS and CDR2 is YYNGEE in the germline V gene.

This clonotype has ten or more counts. This chain uses TRBV20-1 with TRBJ1-2; no firm D call. Germline V gene data show CDR1 as DFQATT and CDR2 as SNEGSKA (reference sequence). V shed 5 bases and J shed 3 bases, with 13 bases lying between them. The CDR3 length is 13 residues. Here the CDR3 reads CSAWETRDYGYTF. The CDR3 DNA follows: TGCAGTGCTTGGGAAACGCGGGACTATGGCTACACCTTC.

In its sample, this clonotype was seen many times. The gene calls are TRBV6-5 and TRBJ2-5; no clear D. V was clipped by 5 bases and J by 4 bases, with 23 bases between them. This CDR3 spans 17 amino acids. Germline CDR1 MNHEY, CDR2 SVGAGI. DNA for the CDR3: TGTGCCAGCAGTCACGGCGGCAGCGCCCTCCAGTCAGAGACCCAGTACTTC. This sequence encodes CASSHGGSALQSETQYF.

V usage is TRBV19 and J usage is TRBJ2-7, with TRBD1 identical over 7 bases. This CDR3 comprises 14 residues. With 6 bases clipped from V and 6 bases from J, the junction kept 11 bases outside the gene matches. Germline assignment: CDR1 LNHDA and CDR2 SQIVND (reference sequence). The CDR3 sequence is CASSPETGPCEQYF. The CDR3 DNA is TGTGCCAGTAGCCCCGAGACAGGGCCCTGCGAGCAGTACTTC. Variable domain in full (rest from reference TRBV19 and TRBJ2-7): DGGITQSPKYLFRKEGQNVTLSCEQNLNHDAMYWYRQDPGQGLRLIYYSQIVNDFQKGDIAEGYSVSREKKESFPLTVTSAQKNPTAFYLCASSPETGPCEQYFGPGTRLTVT.

The CDR3 protein is CASSFGTGINEKLFF. The CDR3, as DNA: TGTGCCAGCAGCTTCGGGACAGGCATTAATGAAAAACTGTTTTTT. The chain recombines TRBV11-2 with TRBJ1-4; 8 nucleotides agree with TRBD1. This CDR3 has 15 residues. Per the germline V gene, CDR1 is SGHAT and CDR2 is FQNNGV. J gave up 4 bases and V 3 bases, and 4 bases lay outside the gene matches.

This clonotype appeared many times. The CDR3 loop is CSAVWPTGELFF. In DNA, the CDR3 is TGCAGTGCTGTATGGCCCACCGGGGAGCTGTTTTTT. This sequence joins TRBV20-1 and TRBJ2-2; the D is unclear. The CDR3 consists of 12 residues. V was trimmed by 5 bases and J by 4 bases, leaving 8 bases between them. The germline V gene has CDR1 DFQATT and CDR2 SNEGSKA (reference sequence).